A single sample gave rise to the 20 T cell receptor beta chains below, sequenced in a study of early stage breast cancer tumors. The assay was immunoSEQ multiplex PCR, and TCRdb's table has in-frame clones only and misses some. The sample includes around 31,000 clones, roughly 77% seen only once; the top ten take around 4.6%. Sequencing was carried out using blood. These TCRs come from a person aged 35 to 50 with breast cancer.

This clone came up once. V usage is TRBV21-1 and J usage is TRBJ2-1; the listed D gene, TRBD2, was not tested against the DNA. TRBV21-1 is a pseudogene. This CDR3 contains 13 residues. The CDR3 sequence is CASRGGAYNEQFF. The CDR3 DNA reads TGTGCCAGCCGGGGGGGAGCGTACAATGAGCAGTTCTTC.

This CDR3 reads CASRKPGQGAVNEQFF. The CDR3 coding sequence is TGTGCCAGCAGGAAACCGGGACAGGGGGCCGTAAATGAGCAGTTCTTC. The chain carries TRBV28 and TRBJ2-1; 12 bases align to TRBD1. The CDR3 is 16 amino acids. CDR1 is MDHEN, CDR2 SYDVKM, per germline. After removal of 6 bases from V and 7 bases from J, the junction contained 10 bases not matched to a gene.

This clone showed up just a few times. The CDR3, as DNA: TGTGCCAGCACCCTAGGAGGGCCACTGAACACTGAAGCTTTCTTT. Encoded protein: CASTLGGPLNTEAFF. The J gene is TRBJ1-1, the V gene TRBV5-4; D call uncertain. V was pared by 6 bases and J by 0 bases, with 15 bases between. This CDR3 is 15 amino acids long. Germline V gives CDR1 SGHNT, CDR2 YYREEE (reference sequence).

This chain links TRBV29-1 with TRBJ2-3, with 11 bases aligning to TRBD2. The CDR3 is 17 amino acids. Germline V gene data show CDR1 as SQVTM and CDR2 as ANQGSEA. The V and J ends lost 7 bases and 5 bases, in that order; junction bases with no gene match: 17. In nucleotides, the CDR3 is TGCAGCGCCGCGGGGGTAGCGGGAGGGCATGTTGGAGATACGCAGTATTTT. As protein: CSAAGVAGGHVGDTQYF.

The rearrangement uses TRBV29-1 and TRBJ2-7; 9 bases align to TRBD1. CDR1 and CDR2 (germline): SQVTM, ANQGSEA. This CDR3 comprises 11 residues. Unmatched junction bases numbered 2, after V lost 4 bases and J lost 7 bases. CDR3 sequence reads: CSVGQGGEQYF. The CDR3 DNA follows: TGCAGCGTTGGACAGGGGGGAGAGCAGTACTTC.

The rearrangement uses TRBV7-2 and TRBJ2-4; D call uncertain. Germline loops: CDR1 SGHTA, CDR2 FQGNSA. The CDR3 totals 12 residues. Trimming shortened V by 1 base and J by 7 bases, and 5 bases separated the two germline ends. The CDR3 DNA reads TGTGCCAGCAGCTTAGTCGGTAACATTCAGTACTTC. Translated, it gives CASSLVGNIQYF.

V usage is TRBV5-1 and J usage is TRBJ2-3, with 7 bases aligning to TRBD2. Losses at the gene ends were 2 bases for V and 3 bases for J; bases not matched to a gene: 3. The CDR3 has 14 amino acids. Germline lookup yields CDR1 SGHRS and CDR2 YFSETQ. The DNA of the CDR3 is TGCGCCAGCAGCTTTGGACTAGGGACAGATACGCAGTATTTT. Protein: CASSFGLGTDTQYF. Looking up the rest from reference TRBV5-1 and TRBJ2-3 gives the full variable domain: KAGVTQTPRYLIKTRGQQVTLSCSPISGHRSVSWYQQTPGQGLQFLFEYFSETQRNKGNFPGRFSGRQFSNSRSEMNVSTLELGDSALYLCASSFGLGTDTQYFGPGTRLTVL.

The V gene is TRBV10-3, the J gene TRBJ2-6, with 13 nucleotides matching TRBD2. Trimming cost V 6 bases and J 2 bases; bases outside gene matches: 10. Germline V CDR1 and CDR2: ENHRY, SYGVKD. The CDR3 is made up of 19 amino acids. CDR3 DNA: TGTGCCATCAGGGGAGGGACAGGGACTAGCGGGACTGGGGCCAACGTCCTGACTTTC. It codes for CAIRGGTGTSGTGANVLTF.

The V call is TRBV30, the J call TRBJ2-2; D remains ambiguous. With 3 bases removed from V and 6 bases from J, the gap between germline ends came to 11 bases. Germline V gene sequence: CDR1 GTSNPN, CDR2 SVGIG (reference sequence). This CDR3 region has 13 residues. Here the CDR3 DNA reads TGTGCCTGGAGACCCACCAGGCCCGGGGAGCTGTTTTTT. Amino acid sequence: CAWRPTRPGELFF.

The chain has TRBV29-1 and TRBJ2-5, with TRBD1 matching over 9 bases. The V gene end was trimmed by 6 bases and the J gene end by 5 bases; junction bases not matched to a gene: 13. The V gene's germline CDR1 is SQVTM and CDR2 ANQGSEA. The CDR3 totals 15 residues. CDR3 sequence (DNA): TGCAGCGTCTGCCGACAGGGGGACTTTTTGGAGACCCAGTACTTC. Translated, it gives CSVCRQGDFLETQYF.

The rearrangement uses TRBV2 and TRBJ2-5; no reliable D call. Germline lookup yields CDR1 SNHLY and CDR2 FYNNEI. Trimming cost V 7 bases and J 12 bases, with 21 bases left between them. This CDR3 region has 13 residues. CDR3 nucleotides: TGTGCCAGCACCTCGGCAACAGTTGGGGAAAAGTACTTC. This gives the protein CASTSATVGEKYF.

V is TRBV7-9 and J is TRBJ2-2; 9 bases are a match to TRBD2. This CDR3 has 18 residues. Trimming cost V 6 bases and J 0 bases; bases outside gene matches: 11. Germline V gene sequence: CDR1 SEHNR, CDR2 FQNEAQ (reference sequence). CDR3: CASRSKPSGTTNTGELFF. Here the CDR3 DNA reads TGTGCCAGCAGATCTAAGCCTAGCGGGACAACGAACACCGGGGAGCTGTTTTTT.

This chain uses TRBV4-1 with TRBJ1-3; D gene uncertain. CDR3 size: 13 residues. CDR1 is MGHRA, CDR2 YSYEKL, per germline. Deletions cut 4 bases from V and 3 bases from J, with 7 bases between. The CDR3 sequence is CASSPLVGNTIYF. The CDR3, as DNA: TGCGCCAGCAGCCCCCTCGTTGGAAACACCATATATTTT.

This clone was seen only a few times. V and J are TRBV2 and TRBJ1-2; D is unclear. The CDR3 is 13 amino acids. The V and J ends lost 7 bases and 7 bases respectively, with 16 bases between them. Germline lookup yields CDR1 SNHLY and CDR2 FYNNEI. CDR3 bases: TGTGCCAGCACATACACAGTACAAGTTGGCTACACCTTC. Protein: CASTYTVQVGYTF.

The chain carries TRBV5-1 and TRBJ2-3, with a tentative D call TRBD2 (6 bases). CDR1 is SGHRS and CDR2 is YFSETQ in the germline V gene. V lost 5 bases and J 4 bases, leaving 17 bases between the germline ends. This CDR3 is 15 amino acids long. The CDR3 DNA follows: TGCGCCAGCAGGCTGATGGTCAGGGAGGCAGATACGCAGTATTTT. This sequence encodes CASRLMVREADTQYF.

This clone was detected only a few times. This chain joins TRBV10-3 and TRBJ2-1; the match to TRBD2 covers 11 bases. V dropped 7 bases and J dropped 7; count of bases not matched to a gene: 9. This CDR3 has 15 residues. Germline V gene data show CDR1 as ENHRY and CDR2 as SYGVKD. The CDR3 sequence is CAITTSGSRVNEQFF. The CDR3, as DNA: TGTGCCATCACAACTAGCGGGAGTAGGGTAAATGAGCAGTTCTTC.

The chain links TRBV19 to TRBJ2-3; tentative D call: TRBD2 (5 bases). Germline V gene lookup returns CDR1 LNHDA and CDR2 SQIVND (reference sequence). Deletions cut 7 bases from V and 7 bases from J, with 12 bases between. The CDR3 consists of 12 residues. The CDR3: CASNPSGNTQYF. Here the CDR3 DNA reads TGTGCCAGTAACCCGTCCGGGAATACGCAGTATTTT.

This chain's CDR3 is CASSTKTLAGPDHEQFF. The CDR3 bases are TGTGCCAGCAGCACAAAGACACTAGCGGGCCCGGACCATGAGCAGTTCTTC. V is TRBV9 and J is TRBJ2-1, with 9 bases that match TRBD2. V dropped 4 bases and J dropped 8; count of bases not matched to a gene: 16. The CDR3 runs to 17 residues. Germline values: CDR1 SGDLS, CDR2 YYNGEE.

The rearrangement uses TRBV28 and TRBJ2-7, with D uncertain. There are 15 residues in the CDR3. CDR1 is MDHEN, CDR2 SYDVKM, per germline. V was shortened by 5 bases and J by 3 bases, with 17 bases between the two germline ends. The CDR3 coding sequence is TGTGCCAGCAGTAGAACCTTAGCCACTAACTACGAGCAGTACTTC. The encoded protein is CASSRTLATNYEQYF.

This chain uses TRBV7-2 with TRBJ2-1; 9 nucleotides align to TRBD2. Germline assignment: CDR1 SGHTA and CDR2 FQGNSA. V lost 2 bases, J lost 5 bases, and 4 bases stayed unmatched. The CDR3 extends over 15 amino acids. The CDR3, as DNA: TGTGCCAGCAGCTTAAGGCTAGCGGGAAACAATGAGCAGTTCTTC. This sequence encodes CASSLRLAGNNEQFF.